This T cell receptor (beta chain) was sequenced during a study of human T cells and chemical hapten exposure. Study at large: On the upper back, patch tests were applied with 0.01% DPC and read at 6 days.

The CDR3 is made up of 17 amino acids. The V gene end was trimmed by 0 bases and the J gene end by 3 bases; junction bases not matched to a gene: 10. CDR1 is LGHNA and CDR2 is YSLEER in the germline V gene. This clonotype was recorded many times. Stated time point: patch test 1, 2 weeks after DPC sensitization. The treatment: therapeutic diphenylcyclopropenone sensitization with weekly scalp DPC. The total RNA was obtained from whole blood that was not fractionated. MiXCR was run by TCRdb on the RACE reads, yielding one entry per CDR3 protein. Found here are around 44,000 distinct CDR3 sequences, under 4.5% of them singletons; the top ten hold around 28%.

The rearrangement uses TRBV4-3 and TRBJ2-7; TRBD1 agrees at 8 bases. The TCR sequence derives from a middle-aged man with alopecia areata. Some clones in this sample may be carry-over from other donors' samples. The sequenced sample was whole blood, obtained in connection with sensitization to the hapten diphenylcyclopropenone (DPC). This CDR3 is CASSQEVGLGQGYEQYF. CDR3 nucleotide sequence: TGCGCCAGCAGCCAAGAGGTTGGCTTAGGACAGGGCTACGAGCAGTACTTC.